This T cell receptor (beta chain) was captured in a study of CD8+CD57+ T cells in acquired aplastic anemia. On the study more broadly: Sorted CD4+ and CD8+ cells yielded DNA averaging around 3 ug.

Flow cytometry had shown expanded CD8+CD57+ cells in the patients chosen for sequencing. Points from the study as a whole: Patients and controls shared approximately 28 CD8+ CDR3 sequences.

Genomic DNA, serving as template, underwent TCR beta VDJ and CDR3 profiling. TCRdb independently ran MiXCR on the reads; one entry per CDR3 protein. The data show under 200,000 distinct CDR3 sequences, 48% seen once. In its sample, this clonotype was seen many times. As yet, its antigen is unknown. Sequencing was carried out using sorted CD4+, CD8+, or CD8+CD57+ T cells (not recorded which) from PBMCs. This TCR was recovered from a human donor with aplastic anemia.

CDR3 in amino acids: CAISESSGRTYEQYF. In DNA, the CDR3 is TGTGCCATCAGTGAGTCTAGCGGGAGAACCTACGAGCAGTACTTC. The genes are TRBV10-3 and TRBJ2-7, with 9 bases matching TRBD2. V was clipped by 0 bases and J by 2 bases; unmatched bases: 2. The CDR3 totals 15 residues. Germline V lookup: CDR1 ENHRY, CDR2 SYGVKD.